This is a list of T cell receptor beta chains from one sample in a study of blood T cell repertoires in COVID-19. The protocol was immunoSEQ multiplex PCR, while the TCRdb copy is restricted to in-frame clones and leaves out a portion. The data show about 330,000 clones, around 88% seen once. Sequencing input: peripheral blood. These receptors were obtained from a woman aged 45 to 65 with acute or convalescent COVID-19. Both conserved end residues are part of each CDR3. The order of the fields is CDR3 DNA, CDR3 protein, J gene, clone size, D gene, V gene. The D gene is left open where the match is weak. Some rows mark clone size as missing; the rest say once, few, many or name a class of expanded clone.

cdr3_nt: TGTGCCAGCAGCTTGGACAGGGACCTAGAAAAACTGTTTTTT
cdr3_aa: CASSLDRDLEKLFF
j_call: TRBJ1-4
clone_size: once
d_call: NA
v_call: TRBV5-4

cdr3_nt: TGTGCCAGCAGCTCGGGACAGGGATACACCGGGGAGCTGTTTTTT
cdr3_aa: CASSSGQGYTGELFF
j_call: TRBJ2-2
clone_size: NA
d_call: TRBD1
v_call: TRBV5-8

cdr3_nt: TGTGCCAGCAGCCCGGGGGACCTCTATGGCTACACCTTC
cdr3_aa: CASSPGDLYGYTF
j_call: TRBJ1-2
clone_size: NA
d_call: NA
v_call: TRBV11-2

cdr3_nt: TGTGCCAGCACCGACACCGCCTACGAGCAGTACTTC
cdr3_aa: CASTDTAYEQYF
j_call: TRBJ2-7
clone_size: NA
d_call: NA
v_call: TRBV6-5

cdr3_nt: TGTGCCAGTAGCGGGAGCGGGACTGTTACCGGGGAGCTGTTTTTT
cdr3_aa: CASSGSGTVTGELFF
j_call: TRBJ2-2
clone_size: NA
d_call: TRBD2
v_call: TRBV19

cdr3_nt: TGTGCCAGCAGCCCCTATAACCCAACGGGGACAGGTTATGGCTACACCTTC
cdr3_aa: CASSPYNPTGTGYGYTF
j_call: TRBJ1-2
clone_size: once
d_call: TRBD1
v_call: TRBV7-2

cdr3_nt: TGTGCCAGCAGCAACGCGGGGACTAGATACAATGAGCAGTTCTTC
cdr3_aa: CASSNAGTRYNEQFF
j_call: TRBJ2-1
clone_size: NA
d_call: TRBD2
v_call: TRBV7-9

cdr3_nt: TGCAGCGTTGTGGGGGGCAGGGGGCAAGCTTTCTTT
cdr3_aa: CSVVGGRGQAFF
j_call: TRBJ1-1
clone_size: few
d_call: TRBD1
v_call: TRBV29-1

cdr3_nt: TGTGCCACCCGGGCGGACAATCCCAATGAGCAGTTCTTC
cdr3_aa: CATRADNPNEQFF
j_call: TRBJ2-1
clone_size: NA
d_call: NA
v_call: TRBV24-1

cdr3_nt: TGTGCCAGCAGCCCTCTCAGGGACTGGGGCAATGAGCAGTTCTTC
cdr3_aa: CASSPLRDWGNEQFF
j_call: TRBJ2-1
clone_size: NA
d_call: NA
v_call: TRBV7-9

cdr3_nt: TGTGCCAGCCCAGTTCATACAGGGGGCCAGCCCCAGCATTTT
cdr3_aa: CASPVHTGGQPQHF
j_call: TRBJ1-5
clone_size: NA
d_call: TRBD1
v_call: TRBV6-7

cdr3_nt: TGTGCCAGCAGTCTCTCGACTTCCGGGGAGCTGTTTTTT
cdr3_aa: CASSLSTSGELFF
j_call: TRBJ2-2
clone_size: NA
d_call: NA
v_call: TRBV6-5

cdr3_nt: TGTGCCAGCAGCATTCCAAACACTGAAGCTTTCTTT
cdr3_aa: CASSIPNTEAFF
j_call: TRBJ1-1
clone_size: NA
d_call: NA
v_call: TRBV7-9

cdr3_nt: TGTGCCAGCAGCTTGATCAGGGGTCGCACAGATACGCAGTATTTT
cdr3_aa: CASSLIRGRTDTQYF
j_call: TRBJ2-3
clone_size: once
d_call: NA
v_call: TRBV7-2

cdr3_nt: TGTGCCAGCAGCTTAGCCCCAGGGGGCGCGGGCAATCAGCCCCAGCATTTT
cdr3_aa: CASSLAPGGAGNQPQHF
j_call: TRBJ1-5
clone_size: NA
d_call: TRBD1
v_call: TRBV7-8

cdr3_nt: TGTGCCACCAGTGATTTCCACATTAATTATGGCTACACCTTC
cdr3_aa: CATSDFHINYGYTF
j_call: TRBJ1-2
clone_size: NA
d_call: NA
v_call: TRBV24-1